This TCR beta chain was found in a study of OX40 agonist ivuxolimab in advanced cancers. Across the study: About 40% of patients had received prior checkpoint inhibitor therapy.

Produced via immunoSEQ multiplex PCR; TCRdb's table is partial and in-frame only. The sample has over 55,000 clones; about 90% are singletons. Germline V lookup: CDR1 LNHNV, CDR2 YYDKDF (reference sequence). This CDR3 spans 13 amino acids. V shed 3 bases and J shed 2 bases, with 6 bases lying between them. As regards this clone: Its antigen is unknown.

Study-wide results and caveats: CD4+ and CD8+ T cells in blood underwent clonal expansion by week 6 at 0.1 to 3.0 mg/kg.

The material was CD4+ or CD8+ T cells sorted from blood, obtained in a trial of the OX40 agonist ivuxolimab. The TCR comes from an adult with an advanced solid tumor such as melanoma, head and neck, liver or kidney cancer. The chain combines TRBV15 with TRBJ2-3, with D possibly TRBD2 on 5 matching bases. The CDR3 DNA is TGTGCCACCAGCAGGGACTTCACAGATACGCAGTATTTT. As protein: CATSRDFTDTQYF.